This TCR beta chain comes out of a study of blood T cell repertoires in COVID-19. Seattle patients were enrolled while actively infected and followed longitudinally. Losses at the gene ends were 7 bases for V and 6 bases for J; bases not matched to a gene: 10. The CDR3 is made up of 14 amino acids. The germline V gene has CDR1 SNHLY and CDR2 FYNNEI. The data were produced by immunoSEQ multiplex PCR, yet TCRdb's version contains in-frame clones alone and is incomplete. Of almost 200,000 clones in the sample, about four fifths are singletons; the top ten hold approximately 5.9%. The sample consisted of peripheral blood. The chain carries TRBV2 and TRBJ2-3; 7 positions match TRBD2. The TCR comes from a woman in her thirties or forties with COVID-19, enrolled during active disease. CDR3 DNA: TGTGCCAGCATGGGTCTAGCGGAGGGGGATACGCAGTATTTT. Its protein product is CASMGLAEGDTQYF. Full variable domain (missing parts from reference TRBV2 and TRBJ2-3): EPEVTQTPSHQVTQMGQEVILRCVPISNHLYFYWYRQILGQKVEFLVSFYNNEISEKSEIFDDQFSVERPDGSNFTLKIRSTKLEDSAMYFCASMGLAEGDTQYFGPGTRLTVL.